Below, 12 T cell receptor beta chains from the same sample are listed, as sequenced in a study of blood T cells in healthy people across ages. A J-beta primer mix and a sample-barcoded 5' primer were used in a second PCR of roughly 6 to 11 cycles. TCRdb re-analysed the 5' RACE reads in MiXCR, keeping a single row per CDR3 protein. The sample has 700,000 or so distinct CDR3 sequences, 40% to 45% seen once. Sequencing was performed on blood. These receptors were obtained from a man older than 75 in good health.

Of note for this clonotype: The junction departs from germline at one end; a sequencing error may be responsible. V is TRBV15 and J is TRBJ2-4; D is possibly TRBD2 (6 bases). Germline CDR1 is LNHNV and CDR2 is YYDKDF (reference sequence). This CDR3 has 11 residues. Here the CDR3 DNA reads TGTACCACCAGGAGGGGAAACATTCAGTACTTC. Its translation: CTTRRGNIQYF.

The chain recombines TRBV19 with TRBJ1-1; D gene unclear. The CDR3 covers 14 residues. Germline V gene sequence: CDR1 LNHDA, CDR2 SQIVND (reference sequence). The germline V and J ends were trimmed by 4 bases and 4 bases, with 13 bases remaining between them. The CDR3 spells CASSTTGVGTEAFF. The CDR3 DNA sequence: TGTGCCAGTAGTACTACTGGAGTAGGCACTGAAGCTTTCTTT.

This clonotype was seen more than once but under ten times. The CDR3 DNA follows: TGTGCCAGCAGTTACAGGGATTTGAATCAGCCCCAGCATTTT. Amino acid sequence: CASSYRDLNQPQHF. The genes are TRBV6-2 or TRBV6-3 and TRBJ1-5, with no clear D. The CDR3 spans 14 residues. Germline V gives CDR1 MNHEY, CDR2 SVGEGT. V was clipped by 2 bases and J by 4 bases, with 9 bases between them.

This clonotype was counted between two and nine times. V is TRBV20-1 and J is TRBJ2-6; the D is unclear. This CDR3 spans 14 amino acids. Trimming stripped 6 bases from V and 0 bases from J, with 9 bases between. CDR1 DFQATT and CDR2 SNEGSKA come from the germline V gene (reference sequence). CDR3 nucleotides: TGCAGTGCAAGACACTTCTCTGGGGCCAACGTCCTGACTTTC. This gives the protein CSARHFSGANVLTF.

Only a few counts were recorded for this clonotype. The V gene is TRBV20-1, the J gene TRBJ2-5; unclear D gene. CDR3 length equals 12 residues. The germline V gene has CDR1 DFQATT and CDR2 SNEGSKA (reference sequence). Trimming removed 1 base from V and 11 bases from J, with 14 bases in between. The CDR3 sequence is CSARGLTREQYF. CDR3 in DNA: TGCAGTGCTAGAGGTCTAACTCGTGAGCAGTACTTC.

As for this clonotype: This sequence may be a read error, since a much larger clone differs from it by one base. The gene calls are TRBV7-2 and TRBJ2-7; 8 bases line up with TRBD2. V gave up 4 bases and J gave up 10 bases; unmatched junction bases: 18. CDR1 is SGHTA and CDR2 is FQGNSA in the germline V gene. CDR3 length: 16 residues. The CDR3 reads CASSSGLAGGQEAQYF. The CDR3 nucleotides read TGTGCCAGCAGCTCCGGACTAGCTGGGGGACAAGAGGCCCAGTACTTC.

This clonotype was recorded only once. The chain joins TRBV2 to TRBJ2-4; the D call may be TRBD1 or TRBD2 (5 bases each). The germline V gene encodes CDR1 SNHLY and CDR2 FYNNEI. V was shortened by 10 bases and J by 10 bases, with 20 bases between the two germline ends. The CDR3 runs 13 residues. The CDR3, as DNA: TGTGCCACCGGCCAGGGACGGAACCAAATTCAGTACTTC. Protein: CATGQGRNQIQYF.

CDR3 sequence: CASSPPGQGVDEQYF. As DNA, the CDR3 is TGTGCCAGCAGCCCACCGGGACAGGGGGTCGACGAGCAGTACTTC. The V gene is TRBV5-6, the J gene TRBJ2-7; 11 nucleotides line up with TRBD1. CDR3 length equals 15 residues. The V segment lost 4 bases and the J segment 5 bases; nucleotides outside the gene matches: 8. Germline V gives CDR1 SGHDT, CDR2 YYEEEE.

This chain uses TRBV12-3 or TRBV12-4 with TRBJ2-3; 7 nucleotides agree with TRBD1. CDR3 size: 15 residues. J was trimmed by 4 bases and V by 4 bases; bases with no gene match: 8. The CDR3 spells CASSWVEGASDTQYF. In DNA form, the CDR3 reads TGTGCCAGCAGTTGGGTAGAGGGGGCTTCAGATACGCAGTATTTT.

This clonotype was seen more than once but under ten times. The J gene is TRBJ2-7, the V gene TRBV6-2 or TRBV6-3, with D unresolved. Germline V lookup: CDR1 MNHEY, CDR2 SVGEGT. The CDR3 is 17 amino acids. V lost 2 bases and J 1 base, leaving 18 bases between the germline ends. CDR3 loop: CASSYPPPGESSYEQYF. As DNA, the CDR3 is TGTGCCAGCAGTTACCCACCCCCAGGAGAAAGTTCCTACGAGCAGTACTTC.

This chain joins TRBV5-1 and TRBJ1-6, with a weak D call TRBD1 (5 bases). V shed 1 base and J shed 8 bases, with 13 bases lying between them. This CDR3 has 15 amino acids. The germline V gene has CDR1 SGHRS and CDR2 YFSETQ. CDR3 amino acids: CASSLSRLGDSPLHF. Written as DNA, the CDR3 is TGCGCCAGCAGCTTGTCCCGGTTGGGGGATTCACCCCTCCACTTT.

The DNA of the CDR3 is TGCGCCAGCAGCCAGCGGACAGGGGAGCGTACAGATACGCAGTATTTT. Translated: CASSQRTGERTDTQYF. This rearrangement joins TRBV5-1 to TRBJ2-3, with TRBD1 matching over 9 bases. With V trimmed by 4 bases and J by 3 bases, 9 bases remained unmatched. The CDR3 loop spans 16 amino acids. Germline V lookup: CDR1 SGHRS, CDR2 YFSETQ.